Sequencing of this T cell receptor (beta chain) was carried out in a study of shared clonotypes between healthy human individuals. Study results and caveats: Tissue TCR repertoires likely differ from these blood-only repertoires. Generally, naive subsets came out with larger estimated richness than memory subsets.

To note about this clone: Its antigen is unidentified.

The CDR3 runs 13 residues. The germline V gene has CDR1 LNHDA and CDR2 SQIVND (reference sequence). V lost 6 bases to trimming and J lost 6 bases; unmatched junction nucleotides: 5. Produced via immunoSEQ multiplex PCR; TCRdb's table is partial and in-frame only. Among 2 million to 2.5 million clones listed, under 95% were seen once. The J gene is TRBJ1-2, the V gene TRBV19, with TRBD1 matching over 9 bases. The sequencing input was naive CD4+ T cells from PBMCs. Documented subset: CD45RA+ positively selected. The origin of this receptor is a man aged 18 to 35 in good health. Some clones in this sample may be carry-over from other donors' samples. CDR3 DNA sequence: TGTGCCAGTAGCCGGGACAGGGCAAATGGCTACACCTTC. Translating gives CASSRDRANGYTF.